The entry below gives a single T cell receptor beta chain sequence along with its context. This sample was taken from a study of T cells in Graves' hyperthyroidism and ophthalmopathy. This CDR3 region has 13 residues. CDR1 is LNHDA and CDR2 is SQIVND in the germline V gene (reference sequence). The V and J ends lost 7 bases and 0 bases respectively, with 9 bases between them. The CDR3 regions of TCR beta were amplified from RNA transcripts. When the TCR CDR3 underwent first-round RT-PCR, the HTBI primer set was used. TCRdb used MiXCR to reprocess the multiplex PCR reads, holding one entry per CDR3 protein. The repertoire holds some 650,000 distinct CDR3 sequences, with about 16% as singletons.

This TCR was recovered from a middle-aged woman with Graves' ophthalmopathy. The chain combines TRBV19 with TRBJ1-1; D uncertain. Sequencing was carried out using blood. CDR3 in DNA: TGTGCCAGTACTAGGGCTCTGAACACTGAAGCTTTCTTT. This encodes CASTRALNTEAFF.